These 10 T cell receptor beta chains originate from one sample sequenced in a study of cytomegalovirus exposure and HLA in healthy donors. Both 60 Vbeta primers and 13 Jbeta primers went into the PCR. Method: immunoSEQ multiplex PCR; TCRdb's copy keeps in-frame clones and lacks some. This sample has some 35,000 clones, with around 49% found just once. Sample: PBMCs. These receptors were taken from a woman aged 40 to 49 in good health and CMV-seropositive.

This chain connects TRBV11-2 to TRBJ2-1; D not resolved. Germline values: CDR1 SGHAT, CDR2 FQNNGV. The CDR3 sequence is 13 residues long. V lost 2 bases to trimming and J lost 7 bases, with 9 bases between them. In DNA form, the CDR3 reads TGTGCCAGCAGCTTACCCCGCCAGAATGAGCAGTTCTTC. This translates into CASSLPRQNEQFF.

The chain recombines TRBV18 with TRBJ1-1, with D possibly being TRBD1 (5 bases). Trimming cost V 3 bases and J 8 bases, with 19 bases left between them. Germline V CDR1 and CDR2: KGHSH, LQKENI. CDR3 length: 15 amino acids. The CDR3 DNA reads as TGTGCCAGCTCACCCTCACCAACGACAGTCAGCGAAGCTTTCTTT. It specifies CASSPSPTTVSEAFF.

The rearrangement links TRBV6-4 to TRBJ1-2, with a tentative D call TRBD1 (5 bases). The CDR3 is made up of 15 amino acids. CDR1 and CDR2 (germline): MRHNA, SNTAGT. V was shortened by 11 bases and J by 1 base, with 20 bases between the two germline ends. The CDR3 DNA follows: TGTGCCGTCAGGGAGGCCCGGCGATTTAACTATGGCTACACCTTC. This codes for CAVREARRFNYGYTF.

This chain joins TRBV4-1 and TRBJ2-5; 8 bases match TRBD2. V lost 0 bases to trimming and J lost 0 bases; unmatched junction nucleotides: 6. This CDR3 has 17 amino acids. Germline-derived CDR1 and CDR2 are MGHRA and YSYEKL. The CDR3 nucleotides are TGCGCCAGCAGCCAAGATTTTTCGGGGGGGTACCAAGAGACCCAGTACTTC. It specifies CASSQDFSGGYQETQYF.

CDR3 sequence: CASSEVGSGGDEQYF. The CDR3 DNA reads as TGTGCCAGCAGTGAAGTTGGTAGCGGGGGAGACGAGCAGTACTTC. The chain uses TRBV6-1 and TRBJ2-7; TRBD2 agrees at 9 bases. Losses at the gene ends were 1 base for V and 5 bases for J; bases not matched to a gene: 6. Looked up from germline, CDR1 is MNHNS and CDR2 is SASEGT. The CDR3 has 15 residues.

V and J are TRBV7-2 and TRBJ2-5; TRBD2 might be the D (6 bases). V was shortened by 4 bases and J by 1 base, with 10 bases between the two germline ends. The CDR3 covers 14 residues. Germline CDR1 is SGHTA and CDR2 is FQGNSA. CDR3: CASSWRDGQETQYF. The CDR3 nucleotides are TGTGCCAGCAGCTGGCGGGACGGCCAAGAGACCCAGTACTTC.

There are a few counts of this clone. This chain uses TRBV7-7 with TRBJ2-7, with D perhaps TRBD2 (5 bases). Germline CDR1 is SSHAT and CDR2 is FNYEAQ (reference sequence). V lost 2 bases and J 5 bases, leaving 10 bases between the germline ends. The CDR3 totals 13 residues. This CDR3 is CASSLLPGDEQYF. As DNA, the CDR3 is TGTGCCAGCAGCTTACTCCCCGGGGACGAGCAGTACTTC.

The chain carries TRBV7-9 and TRBJ2-1; TRBD1 might be the D (6 bases). Germline V gives CDR1 SEHNR, CDR2 FQNEAQ (reference sequence). Trimming took 2 bases from V and 8 from J, leaving 22 bases between them. The CDR3 extends over 17 amino acids. The CDR3 loop is CASSLLYRDTKGDEQFF. The CDR3 DNA reads as TGTGCCAGCAGCTTACTGTACCGGGACACGAAAGGAGATGAGCAGTTCTTC.

J is TRBJ1-2 and V is TRBV29-1; 11 bases align to TRBD1. Unmatched junction bases numbered 9, after V lost 3 bases and J lost 6 bases. Looked up from germline, CDR1 is SQVTM and CDR2 is ANQGSEA. The CDR3 consists of 15 residues. Here the CDR3 reads CSVEMRTGGVHGYTF. The CDR3 region has the DNA TGCAGCGTTGAGATGCGGACAGGGGGCGTCCATGGCTACACCTTC.

The genes are TRBV6-1 and TRBJ2-7, with 7 nucleotides matching TRBD1. Germline CDR1 is MNHNS and CDR2 is SASEGT. The trim removed 7 bases at V and 7 bases at J, leaving 13 bases unmatched. This CDR3 has 14 residues. CDR3 coding DNA: TGTGCCAGCAACCGATCAGGGGGTGAGAGGGAGCAGTACTTC. Its translation is CASNRSGGEREQYF.